The 12 T cell receptor beta chains below were found in one sample sequenced in a study of molecular identifiers for immune sequencing clone quantification. MiXCR was run by TCRdb on the PCR reads, yielding one entry per CDR3 protein. The table shows about 510,000 distinct CDR3 sequences, with over 20% occurring only once. Material: naive CD8+ T cells from blood, with Jurkat cell RNA spiked in. Subset denoted: FACS-sorted CD8+CD4-CCR7+CD45RA+ naive T cells. The receptors derive from a human donor in good health. Some libraries in this study had Jurkat cell RNA spiked in.

The rearrangement links TRBV6-6 to TRBJ2-3; the match to TRBD1 covers 7 bases. The germline V gene encodes CDR1 MNHNY and CDR2 SVGAGI (reference sequence). The CDR3 consists of 16 residues. V trimming: 3 bases; J trimming: 4 bases; junction bases outside the gene matches: 10. DNA for the CDR3: TGTGCCAGCAGTTATAGTCTTGGGACAGCCTCAGATACGCAGTATTTT. It specifies CASSYSLGTASDTQYF.

The sample holds many counts of this clonotype. This chain joins TRBV25-1 and TRBJ2-1, with TRBD1 matching 11 bases. CDR1 and CDR2 from the germline V gene are MGHDK and SYGVNS. CDR3 length: 18 amino acids. V was pared by 1 base and J by 0 bases, with 5 bases of the junction left unmatched. CDR3 amino acids: CASSEFTGTGGSYNEQFF. The DNA for the CDR3 is TGTGCCAGCAGTGAATTTACCGGGACAGGGGGCTCCTACAATGAGCAGTTCTTC.

The chain has TRBV5-1 and TRBJ1-3; no reliable D call. The CDR3 length is 15 residues. Germline V CDR1 and CDR2: SGHRS, YFSETQ. V was pared by 4 bases and J by 0 bases, with 11 bases between. The CDR3 protein is CASSPEPNSGNTIYF. The CDR3 coding sequence is TGCGCCAGCAGCCCGGAACCTAACTCTGGAAACACCATATATTTT.

At least ten counts were recorded for this clonotype. The rearrangement links TRBV29-1 to TRBJ2-2; no clear D gene. V dropped 4 bases and J dropped 1 base, with 7 bases sitting between them. CDR1 is SQVTM and CDR2 is ANQGSEA in the germline V gene. The CDR3 is 13 residues long. This CDR3 is CSVGSRNTGELFF. The CDR3 DNA follows: TGCAGCGTTGGGTCAAGGAACACCGGGGAGCTGTTTTTT.

As to this clonotype: A much larger clone sits a single nucleotide away, making a read error possible. The chain carries TRBV19 and TRBJ2-4; D is perhaps TRBD2 (6 bases). Germline lookup yields CDR1 LNHDA and CDR2 SQIVND (reference sequence). Trimming took 11 bases from V and 1 from J, leaving 21 bases between them. The CDR3 is made up of 16 amino acids. The CDR3 nucleotides read TGTGCCGGTATCCCAACCCGGGGAGGCGCCAAAAACATTCAGTACTTC. It specifies CAGIPTRGGAKNIQYF.

This clonotype is a singleton in its sample. V and J are TRBV12-3 or TRBV12-4 and TRBJ2-1; TRBD1 aligns across 7 bases. V was pared by 5 bases and J by 8 bases, with 15 bases of the junction left unmatched. CDR3 length: 16 residues. In nucleotides, the CDR3 is TGTGCCAGCAGTCTGCGGACGAAGAAACAGGGGTATGAGCAGTTCTTC. This codes for CASSLRTKKQGYEQFF.

The rearrangement joins TRBV4-3 to TRBJ2-1; 9 bases agree with TRBD2. This CDR3 contains 16 residues. V trimming: 0 bases; J trimming: 6 bases; junction bases outside the gene matches: 6. Germline CDR1 LGHNA, CDR2 YSLEER. The CDR3 coding sequence is TGCGCCAGCAGCCAAGATGCGGGAGGGCCTGCCAATGAGCAGTTCTTC. Translation gives CASSQDAGGPANEQFF.

This chain uses TRBV4-1 with TRBJ2-5, with a tentative D call TRBD2 (6 bases). V lost 0 bases, J lost 1 base, and 15 bases lay in between. The CDR3 consists of 17 residues. CDR1 and CDR2 (germline): MGHRA, YSYEKL. In DNA form, the CDR3 reads TGCGCCAGCAGCCAAGAGCGGCGGAGGGTGGGCCAAGAGACCCAGTACTTC. The encoded protein is CASSQERRRVGQETQYF.

The chain carries TRBV20-1 and TRBJ2-3; possibly TRBD2 for D (6 bases). CDR1 and CDR2 (germline): DFQATT, SNEGSKA (reference sequence). Trimming removed 0 bases from V and 4 bases from J, with 14 bases in between. This CDR3 comprises 15 residues. The chain's CDR3 is CSARDKGTQSDTQYF. DNA of the CDR3: TGCAGTGCTAGAGATAAGGGGACTCAGTCAGATACGCAGTATTTT.

This clonotype was counted ten times or more. The chain uses TRBV20-1 and TRBJ2-3; no reliable D call. V lost 7 bases and J 4 bases, leaving 9 bases between the germline ends. Per the germline V gene, CDR1 is DFQATT and CDR2 is SNEGSKA (reference sequence). The CDR3 sequence is 11 residues long. CDR3 in amino acids: CSVGYSDTQYF. The CDR3 nucleotides are TGCAGTGTCGGATATTCAGATACGCAGTATTTT.

This clonotype has just a few counts. This rearrangement joins TRBV6-2 or TRBV6-3 to TRBJ1-1; D not resolved. Trimming took off 8 bases at V and 1 base at J, with 11 bases between the two ends. Germline V gives CDR1 MNHEY, CDR2 SVGEGT. This CDR3 region has 13 residues. The CDR3 is CASEDVGNTEAFF. The CDR3 DNA is TGTGCCAGCGAGGACGTGGGGAACACTGAAGCTTTCTTT.

A note on this clonotype: A read error may be the cause here, since a much bigger clone is one base away. The chain combines TRBV27 with TRBJ1-5, with D hard to call. This CDR3 is built from 15 residues. Germline V gene sequence: CDR1 MNHEY, CDR2 SMNVEV (reference sequence). The chain's CDR3 is CASRSLSYSNQPQRF. CDR3 sequence (DNA): TGTGCCAGCAGATCTTTGAGTTATAGCAATCAGCCCCAGCGTTTT.